The 22 T cell receptor beta chains presented below share a single source sample, sequenced in a study of T cell responses to AZD1222 COVID-19 vaccine (dated by TCRdb to about 2021). The time point label corresponds to: about 28 days (+/-7) after the second vaccine dose. Libraries were prepared through the immunoSEQ multiplex PCR assay. TCRdb carries this immuneACCESS record with in-frame sequences only. Its versions omit some clonotypes, under half of them owing to an unresolved V gene in the studies checked, with the rest unexplained. The sample records about 200,000 clones, under 95% of which are singletons. Together, the top ten hold roughly 1% of the sample. The sequenced sample was peripheral blood, obtained 28 days after the second AZD1222 dose. The receptors originated from an adult who received the AZD1222 COVID-19 vaccine.

V usage is TRBV6-5 and J usage is TRBJ2-1, with TRBD1 identical over 11 bases. Germline assignment: CDR1 MNHEY and CDR2 SVGAGI. Losses at the gene ends were 2 bases for V and 6 bases for J; bases not matched to a gene: 3. CDR3 length: 15 residues. Here the CDR3 reads CASSYPGTGGNEQFF. CDR3 DNA sequence: TGTGCCAGCAGTTACCCGGGGACAGGGGGCAATGAGCAGTTCTTC.

This sequence joins TRBV2 and TRBJ2-7; the D gene is possibly TRBD2 (6 bases). This CDR3 is 12 amino acids long. Germline V gene sequence: CDR1 SNHLY, CDR2 FYNNEI. The ends were cut back, 11 bases at V and 1 base at J, with 12 bases in the middle. The CDR3 loop is CARGAGSYEQYF. Here the CDR3 DNA reads TGTGCCCGCGGGGCAGGGTCCTACGAGCAGTACTTC.

The chain uses TRBV3-1 (or the pseudogene TRBV3-2) and TRBJ1-2; tentatively, D is TRBD1 (5 bases). Germline V gives CDR1 LGHDT, CDR2 YNNKEL (reference sequence). The V end lost 0 bases, the J end lost 8 bases, and 25 bases lay between the germline ends. The CDR3 runs to 18 residues. The CDR3 protein is CASSQDPDLATAARGYTF. CDR3 DNA sequence: TGTGCCAGCAGCCAAGATCCGGATTTGGCGACAGCCGCGAGGGGCTACACCTTC.

The table lists this clone with a few counts. The rearrangement uses TRBV10-3 and TRBJ1-6; D remains ambiguous. This CDR3 spans 13 amino acids. With 4 bases removed from V and 2 bases from J, the gap between germline ends came to 3 bases. The germline V gene encodes CDR1 ENHRY and CDR2 SYGVKD. The CDR3 nucleotides read TGTGCCATCAGTGGCACCTATAATTCACCCCTCCACTTT. This encodes CAISGTYNSPLHF.

The rearrangement links TRBV18 to TRBJ1-1, with D hard to call. Trimming removed 3 bases from V and 0 bases from J, with 14 bases in between. Germline V gives CDR1 KGHSH, CDR2 LQKENI. The CDR3 is made up of 16 amino acids. The CDR3, as DNA: TGTGCCAGCTCACCCTCAGCGCGGGCGGTGAACACTGAAGCTTTCTTT. This translates into CASSPSARAVNTEAFF. Drawing the rest from reference TRBV18 and TRBJ1-1, the complete variable domain is NAGVMQNPRHLVRRRGQEARLRCSPMKGHSHVYWYRQLPEEGLKFMVYLQKENIIDESGMPKERFSAEFPKEGPSILRIQQVVRGDSAAYFCASSPSARAVNTEAFFGQGTRLTVV.

V is TRBV11-2 and J is TRBJ1-6; a weak D match, TRBD1 (5 bases). Deletions cut 2 bases from V and 9 bases from J, with 11 bases between. This CDR3 region has 14 residues. CDR1 and CDR2 from the germline V gene are SGHAT and FQNNGV. DNA of the CDR3: TGTGCCAGCAGCTTAACGGGGGACGGTTCACCCCTCCACTTT. Protein: CASSLTGDGSPLHF.

This chain links TRBV10-3 with TRBJ2-1, with 15 bases fitting TRBD2. CDR3 length: 17 amino acids. The junction had 10 bases not matched to a gene; V was cut back by 6 bases and J by 7 bases. The germline V gene encodes CDR1 ENHRY and CDR2 SYGVKD. Here the CDR3 reads CAIRRSSGTSGGNEQFF. CDR3 in DNA: TGTGCCATCAGAAGAAGCTCCGGGACTAGCGGGGGGAATGAGCAGTTCTTC.

This chain joins TRBV19 and TRBJ1-2; no clear D gene. This CDR3 has 14 residues. CDR1 is LNHDA, CDR2 SQIVND, per germline (reference sequence). V lost 7 bases and J lost 0, with 12 bases in between. CDR3 amino acids: CASTGRTANYGYTF. CDR3 nucleotide sequence: TGTGCCAGTACCGGACGGACCGCTAACTATGGCTACACCTTC.

This chain uses TRBV2 with TRBJ1-2, with 7 bases fitting TRBD1. Looked up from germline, CDR1 is SNHLY and CDR2 is FYNNEI. This CDR3 contains 11 residues. V trimming: 9 bases; J trimming: 8 bases; junction bases outside the gene matches: 6. CDR3 sequence reads: CARDRRGGYTF. CDR3 nucleotide sequence: TGTGCCAGGGACAGGAGGGGCGGCTACACCTTC.

This sequence joins TRBV24-1 and TRBJ1-5; tentative D call: TRBD1 (5 bases). V was shortened by 2 bases and J by 11 bases, with 9 bases between the two germline ends. This CDR3 contains 12 residues. CDR1 and CDR2 (germline): KGHDR, SFDVKD. This chain's CDR3 is CATSDYGGAQHF. The CDR3 nucleotides read TGTGCCACCAGTGATTATGGGGGGGCCCAGCATTTT.

V and J are TRBV18 and TRBJ2-7; tentatively, D is TRBD2 (6 bases). Germline CDR1 KGHSH, CDR2 LQKENI. The CDR3 contains 14 residues. Trimming pared 3 bases from V and 2 bases from J, leaving 11 bases between. CDR3 coding DNA: TGTGCCAGCTCACCTGATGCGGGGACCTACGAGCAGTACTTC. Amino acid sequence: CASSPDAGTYEQYF.

This clone was found once. V usage is TRBV12-3 or TRBV12-4 and J usage is TRBJ1-2; no definite D call. The CDR3 has 12 residues. V was shortened by 3 bases and J by 8 bases, with 10 bases between the two germline ends. CDR3: CASSFGRLGYTF. CDR3 bases: TGTGCCAGCAGTTTCGGCAGGCTGGGCTACACCTTC.

The chain carries TRBV28 and TRBJ1-6; 9 bases align to TRBD1. The CDR3 consists of 16 residues. Trimming at V came to 6 bases and at J to 10 bases, leaving 13 bases not matched to a gene. Looked up from germline, CDR1 is MDHEN and CDR2 is SYDVKM. The DNA of the CDR3 is TGTGCCAGCAGCCGTCCGGGACAGGGATCAGGGTCACCCCTCCACTTT. Protein product: CASSRPGQGSGSPLHF.

The rearrangement links TRBV27 to TRBJ1-5; D is unresolved. The length of the CDR3 is 11 residues. In germline, CDR1 is MNHEY, CDR2 SMNVEV (reference sequence). The V end was cut by 2 bases, the J end by 4 bases, with 0 bases between. DNA of the CDR3: TGTGCCAGCAGTTTAAATCAGCCCCAGCATTTT. Its translation is CASSLNQPQHF.

The chain has TRBV25-1 and TRBJ1-6, with TRBD1 matching over 8 bases. V shed 4 bases and J 9 bases; nucleotides not matched to a gene: 5. This CDR3 is 14 amino acids long. Per the germline V gene, CDR1 is MGHDK and CDR2 is SYGVNS. The CDR3, as DNA: TGTGCCAGCAGTGGGCAGGGGGCTTTTTCACCCCTCCACTTT. Protein sequence: CASSGQGAFSPLHF.

The chain carries TRBV9 and TRBJ2-5; possibly TRBD2 for D (5 bases). The CDR3 runs 13 residues. The germline V gene encodes CDR1 SGDLS and CDR2 YYNGEE. The ends were cut back, 0 bases at V and 5 bases at J, with 8 bases in the middle. The CDR3 coding sequence is TGTGCCAGCAGCGTAGGTAGCGATGAGACCCAGTACTTC. It specifies CASSVGSDETQYF. Looking up the rest from reference TRBV9 and TRBJ2-5 gives the full variable domain: DSGVTQTPKHLITATGQRVTLRCSPRSGDLSVYWYQQSLDQGLQFLIQYYNGEERAKGNILERFSAQQFPDLHSELNLSSLELGDSALYFCASSVGSDETQYFGPGTRLLVL.

The gene calls are TRBV5-1 and TRBJ1-1; 7 nucleotides match TRBD1. The junction had 9 bases not matched to a gene; V was cut back by 4 bases and J by 6 bases. CDR1 SGHRS and CDR2 YFSETQ come from the germline V gene. CDR3 size: 14 residues. CDR3 region: CASSPETGRAEAFF. Here the CDR3 DNA reads TGCGCCAGCAGCCCCGAGACAGGGAGAGCTGAAGCTTTCTTT. The whole variable domain, filled in from reference TRBV5-1 and TRBJ1-1, reads KAGVTQTPRYLIKTRGQQVTLSCSPISGHRSVSWYQQTPGQGLQFLFEYFSETQRNKGNFPGRFSGRQFSNSRSEMNVSTLELGDSALYLCASSPETGRAEAFFGQGTRLTVV.

The rearrangement links TRBV9 to TRBJ2-7; 9 nucleotides align to TRBD1. The CDR3 consists of 15 residues. V was pared by 3 bases and J by 5 bases, with 9 bases of the junction left unmatched. CDR1 SGDLS and CDR2 YYNGEE come from the germline V gene. This CDR3 is CASSAAGTGNNEQYF. The CDR3 bases are TGTGCCAGCAGCGCCGCCGGGACAGGGAACAACGAGCAGTACTTC.

This sequence joins TRBV27 and TRBJ2-5; 13 bases are a match to TRBD2. The CDR3 is made up of 19 amino acids. Germline CDR1 reads MNHEY; CDR2 reads SMNVEV (reference sequence). V lost 6 bases and J lost 2; bases outside the gene matches: 15. The CDR3 DNA reads as TGTGCCAGCAGACGAACAGCACTAGCGGGGGGGAGTAAACAAGAGACCCAGTACTTC. It specifies CASRRTALAGGSKQETQYF.

The V and J genes are TRBV2 and TRBJ1-2; the D gene is possibly TRBD1 (6 bases). Trimming left V 7 bases short and J 3 bases short, with 12 bases between. This CDR3 is built from 13 residues. Germline V gives CDR1 SNHLY, CDR2 FYNNEI. The CDR3: CASTKRGDYGYTF. Here the CDR3 DNA reads TGTGCCAGCACCAAAAGGGGGGACTATGGCTACACCTTC. Drawing the rest from reference TRBV2 and TRBJ1-2, the complete variable domain is EPEVTQTPSHQVTQMGQEVILRCVPISNHLYFYWYRQILGQKVEFLVSFYNNEISEKSEIFDDQFSVERPDGSNFTLKIRSTKLEDSAMYFCASTKRGDYGYTFGSGTRLTVV.

The gene calls are TRBV5-1 and TRBJ1-4; D might be TRBD1 (6 bases). The CDR3 runs to 15 residues. V dropped 0 bases and J dropped 4 bases, with 10 bases sitting between them. Germline V gene data show CDR1 as SGHRS and CDR2 as YFSETQ. The CDR3 nucleotides read TGCGCCAGCAGCTTGGTGGCAGGGGATAATGAAAAACTGTTTTTT. Its translation: CASSLVAGDNEKLFF.

This chain uses TRBV3-1 (or the pseudogene TRBV3-2) with TRBJ1-1; possible D gene TRBD1, 5 bases. The CDR3 spans 15 residues. The germline V and J ends were trimmed by 0 bases and 10 bases, with 18 bases remaining between them. Germline CDR1 reads LGHDT; CDR2 reads YNNKEL (reference sequence). The CDR3 DNA is TGTGCCAGCAGCCAAGATCCTGCGGCCCCCCAGGGAGCTTTCTTT. Its protein product is CASSQDPAAPQGAFF.